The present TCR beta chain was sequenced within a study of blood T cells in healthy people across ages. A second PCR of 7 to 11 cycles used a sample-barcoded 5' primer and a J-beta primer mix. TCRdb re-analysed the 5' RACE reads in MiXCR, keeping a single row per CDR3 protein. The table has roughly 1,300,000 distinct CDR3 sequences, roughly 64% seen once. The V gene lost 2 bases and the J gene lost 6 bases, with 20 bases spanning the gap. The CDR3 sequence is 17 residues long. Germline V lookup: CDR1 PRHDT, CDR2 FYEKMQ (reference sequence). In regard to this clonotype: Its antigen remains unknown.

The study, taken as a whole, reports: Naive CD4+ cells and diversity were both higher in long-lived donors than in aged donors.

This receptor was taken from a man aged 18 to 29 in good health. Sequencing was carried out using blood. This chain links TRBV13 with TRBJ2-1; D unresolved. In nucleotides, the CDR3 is TGTGCCAGCAGCTTAAGCCGGGCCGGGTGGCTACTCAATGAGCAGTTCTTC. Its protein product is CASSLSRAGWLLNEQFF.